This T cell receptor beta chain was captured in a study of CD8 T cells in acute hepatitis C reinfection (dated by TCRdb to the early 2020s). Looking at the study overall: The study profiled the TCRbeta repertoire of CD8+ T cells specific for the HCV NS3-1073 epitope during acute infection and after viral clearance. Paired acute and follow-up samples were contributed by four spontaneous resolvers. Here is what the overall study found, with its caveats: NS3-1073 specific cells were too rare to sort in chronically infected subjects, so no follow-up repertoires exist for those subjects. Regardless of outcome, roughly 12 public clonotypes were found, and one public clonotype used V04-02/J02-02. All groups preferentially used the TRBV04 and TRBV06 gene families, and overrepresentation in the naive pool did not explain this preferential usage. Diversity in the NS3-1073 specific repertoires was high, and no significant differences in diversity emerged among acute resolver, follow-up resolver and acute chronic samples. Few CDR3 sequences were shared with other epitopes, and differences in sequencing approaches may have limited exact matching. Because bulk sequencing was performed on the TCRbeta chain only, alphabeta pairing of public clonotypes could not be determined.

Genomic DNA was extracted from FACS-sorted cells, and TCRbeta chain sequencing was performed through the commercial immunoSEQ service. Concerning the study's data processing: The repertoire data were analyzed using ImmunoSEQ Analyzer software v3.0 and R v3.5.1. Only productive rearrangements were analyzed, as sequences containing stop codons or out-of-frame rearrangements were removed. Simpson diversity, Shannon entropy, CDR3 length and nucleotide addition metrics were supplied by the sequencing provider. Clonotypes were categorized by frequency as dominant, sub-dominant, low or lowest abundance, and clonotypes below 0.1% were excluded from most analyses. A CDR3 amino acid clonotype was called public when found in at least two subjects at a cumulative frequency of at least 0.5%. Not all clones reach the TCRdb copy of this immuneACCESS table, which keeps in-frame sequences only. Checked studies attribute under half of the gap to unresolved V genes and leave the rest unexplained. The V and J calls and clone size come from that table; D and trimming were worked out from the DNA. For this sample there are approximately 39,000 clones; about 83% appear just once. Of the sample, under 0.65% is held by the ten largest clones.

V was cut back by 2 bases and J by 0 bases, leaving a gap of 7 bases between them. The CDR3 starts with the cysteine, ends with the phenylalanine, and has 14 residues. The DNA shown is the 42-base CDR3, in frame from base 1. Via the germline V gene, CDR1 is SGDLS and CDR2 YYNGEE. As for this clone: The antigen it binds to is not known. Per-base quality was not reported, and no clone a single base away is much larger than it.

According to the study, the label for this sample's time point signals: naive CD8 control sorted from an acute-time-point sample. Enrolled in the Montreal Hepatitis C Cohort (HEPCO) in Canada, the donors were people who inject drugs, and these donors were followed every 3 months. Acute primary HCV infection was defined by a positive HCV RNA or antibody test following a negative test within the previous 24 weeks. Surface staining used CD3, CD8 and CD45RO antibodies, with an aqua fixable dye to exclude dead cells. The cohort additionally had a handful of subjects who developed chronic infection, which was defined as HCV RNA positivity at 24 weeks. Negative selection by means of the MACS CD8+ T cell Isolation Kit yielded CD8+ T cells from peripheral blood mononuclear cells recovered from cryopreservation by thawing. A BD FACSAria II cell sorter was used for cell sorting.

The sequence joins TRBV9 to TRBJ2-3, with the D gene call left open. This receptor was identified in a man between 25 and 39 years old with chronic hepatitis C. Sequencing was done on a sample of naive CD8+ T cells from PBMCs. The cell subset or site label corresponds to: sorted total naive CD45RO-negative CD8+ T cells. The CDR3 in this case is CASSVRPSTDTQYF. The DNA sequence follows: TGTGCCAGCAGCGTGAGACCTAGCACAGATACGCAGTATTTT.